This entry lists 11 T cell receptor beta chains sequenced from one sample in a study of Ad26.COV2.S vaccination and SARS-CoV-2 variants. Profiling relied on immunoSEQ multiplex PCR, and the TCRdb table lists in-frame clones only, not all of them. The sample records around 340,000 clones, around nine tenths being singletons. The sample's treatment: approximately 18 received Ad26.COV2.S at low or high dose, single or two shots; about 5 received placebo; per-sample allocation not given. Sampling took place 63 days after the first vaccine or placebo injection. The specimen was peripheral blood, collected in a trial of Ad26.COV2.S vaccine versus placebo. The receptors come from a person aged 18-60 years who received the Ad26.COV2.S COVID-19 vaccine or a placebo.

This clone has only one observation. The chain has TRBV6-5 and TRBJ2-7; a weak D match, TRBD1 (6 bases). Trimming removed 6 bases from V and 2 bases from J, with 11 bases in between. The germline V gene encodes CDR1 MNHEY and CDR2 SVGAGI. CDR3 length: 13 residues. The CDR3 loop is CASRATGTYEQYF. In nucleotides, the CDR3 is TGTGCCAGCAGGGCTACAGGGACCTACGAGCAGTACTTC.

The chain joins TRBV2 to TRBJ2-7; the match to TRBD1 covers 8 bases. Germline CDR1 and CDR2: SNHLY and FYNNEI. V was clipped by 6 bases and J by 5 bases; unmatched bases: 3. The CDR3 sequence is 12 residues long. CDR3 loop: CASRMGQDEQYF. DNA of the CDR3: TGTGCCAGCAGGATGGGACAGGACGAGCAGTACTTC.

The chain is built from TRBV6-5 and TRBJ1-1, with TRBD1 matching 7 bases. With V trimmed by 8 bases and J by 1 base, 4 bases remained unmatched. The germline V gene has CDR1 MNHEY and CDR2 SVGAGI. The CDR3 length is 13 residues. This CDR3 is CASFRQGNTEAFF. CDR3 in DNA: TGTGCCAGCTTCCGACAGGGGAACACTGAAGCTTTCTTT.

The chain combines TRBV14 with TRBJ1-4; D unclear. This CDR3 is built from 15 residues. Looked up from germline, CDR1 is SGHDN and CDR2 is FVKESK. The ends were cut back, 0 bases at V and 8 bases at J, with 13 bases in the middle. In DNA, the CDR3 is TGTGCCAGCAGCCAAGAAGCCGGGGTAATAGAAAAACTGTTTTTT. Translation: CASSQEAGVIEKLFF. Full variable domain (missing parts from reference TRBV14 and TRBJ1-4): EAGVTQFPSHSVIEKGQTVTLRCDPISGHDNLYWYRRVMGKEIKFLLHFVKESKQDESGMPNNRFLAERTGGTYSTLKVQPAELEDSGVYFCASSQEAGVIEKLFFGSGTQLSVL.

V usage is TRBV20-1 and J usage is TRBJ1-5, with 7 bases that match TRBD1. The CDR3 runs 15 residues. Germline CDR1 is DFQATT and CDR2 is SNEGSKA (reference sequence). Trimming removed 3 bases from V and 7 bases from J; junction bases left unmatched: 12. In DNA, the CDR3 is TGCAGTGCTAGTCGAGGGGGCAGAGAAGAACAGCCCCAGCATTTT. This codes for CSASRGGREEQPQHF.

This chain connects TRBV5-1 to TRBJ2-7; the D is unclear. Looked up from germline, CDR1 is SGHRS and CDR2 is YFSETQ. The CDR3 has 12 residues. The V end lost 2 bases, the J end lost 7 bases, and 10 bases lay between the germline ends. CDR3 coding DNA: TGCGCCAGCAGCTTAGGGCCTGGTGAGCAGTACTTC. Translated, it gives CASSLGPGEQYF.

The chain employs TRBV9 and TRBJ1-2, with TRBD1 matching over 9 bases. V gave up 0 bases and J gave up 9 bases; unmatched junction bases: 3. CDR3 size: 13 residues. Germline loops: CDR1 SGDLS, CDR2 YYNGEE. The chain's CDR3 is CASSVGTGERYTF. As DNA, the CDR3 is TGTGCCAGCAGCGTAGGGACAGGGGAACGCTACACCTTC.

The CDR3 DNA sequence: TGTGCCAGTAGTATAGTACAGGGCACCGGGGAGCTGTTTTTT. Its translation: CASSIVQGTGELFF. This chain connects TRBV19 to TRBJ2-2, with D possibly TRBD1 on 6 matching bases. Germline V gene sequence: CDR1 LNHDA, CDR2 SQIVND (reference sequence). The CDR3 has 14 residues. Trimming took 1 base from V and 4 from J, leaving 7 bases between them.

This clone was detected once. The V and J genes are TRBV10-3 and TRBJ1-1; TRBD1 matches at 9 bases. Germline loops: CDR1 ENHRY, CDR2 SYGVKD. J gave up 0 bases and V 11 bases, and 7 bases lay outside the gene matches. The CDR3 is 14 residues long. The CDR3 nucleotides are TGTGCCTCTGCGGGGACAGGGATGAACACTGAAGCTTTCTTT. Translating it yields CASAGTGMNTEAFF.

The CDR3 nucleotides are TGCGCCAGCAGCCCGGAGGGGGCTCGCTCTGGGGCCAACGTCCTGACTTTC. It codes for CASSPEGARSGANVLTF. The chain has TRBV5-1 and TRBJ2-6, with D tentatively TRBD1 (7 bases). V lost 4 bases and J 0 bases, leaving 14 bases between the germline ends. The germline CDR1 and CDR2 sequences are SGHRS and YFSETQ. CDR3 length: 17 residues.

This sequence joins TRBV30 and TRBJ2-1; 14 bases are shared with TRBD2. CDR3 length: 17 residues. Trimming removed 5 bases from V and 1 base from J; junction bases left unmatched: 7. Looked up from germline, CDR1 is GTSNPN and CDR2 is SVGIG (reference sequence). Written as DNA, the CDR3 is TGTGCCTGGTCAGGACTAGCGGGAGGTCGTTCCTACAATGAGCAGTTCTTC. Translating gives CAWSGLAGGRSYNEQFF. The full variable domain, rest sourced from reference TRBV30 and TRBJ2-1, is SQTIHQWPATLVQPVGSPLSLECTVEGTSNPNLYWYRQAAGRGLQLLFYSVGIGQISSEVPQNLSASRPQDRQFILSSKKLLLSDSGFYLCAWSGLAGGRSYNEQFFGPGTRLTVL.